Below are 16 T cell receptor beta chains sequenced from a single sample in a study of T cells in Graves' hyperthyroidism and ophthalmopathy. Amplification of TCR beta CDR3 regions used RNA as the template. When the TCR CDR3 underwent first-round RT-PCR, the HTBI primer set was used. One entry per CDR3 protein results from TCRdb running MiXCR on the multiplex PCR reads. This table holds about 300,000 distinct CDR3 sequences, roughly 18% found once. The sample comprised blood. These TCRs come from a man over 45 with Graves' ophthalmopathy.

This chain connects TRBV20-1 to TRBJ1-2, with 11 bases aligning to TRBD1. The CDR3 length is 17 residues. V was pared by 1 base and J by 5 bases, with 12 bases of the junction left unmatched. Germline CDR1 is DFQATT and CDR2 is SNEGSKA (reference sequence). The CDR3 DNA is TGCAGTGCTAGAGCGCTCGATCCGGGACAGGGGGGTTATGGCTACACCTTC. Amino acids: CSARALDPGQGGYGYTF.

The chain carries TRBV4-1 and TRBJ2-3, with a possible D match to TRBD1 (5 bases). V shed 5 bases and J shed 5 bases, with 8 bases lying between them. This CDR3 comprises 12 residues. CDR1 and CDR2 from the germline V gene are MGHRA and YSYEKL. The CDR3 loop is CASSKQGDTQYF. Written as DNA, the CDR3 is TGCGCCAGCAGCAAGCAGGGAGATACGCAGTATTTT.

The rearrangement uses TRBV9 and TRBJ1-4, with 7 bases identical to TRBD1. The ends lost 2 bases at V and 4 bases at J; junction bases unmatched: 2. There are 14 residues in the CDR3. CDR1 and CDR2 (germline): SGDLS, YYNGEE. CDR3: CASSVGTVNEKLFF. The CDR3, as DNA: TGTGCCAGCAGCGTTGGGACAGTTAATGAAAAACTGTTTTTT.

The V gene is TRBV9, the J gene TRBJ2-3; D gene unclear. The V end was cut by 4 bases, the J end by 3 bases, with 9 bases between. From germline, CDR1 is SGDLS and CDR2 YYNGEE. This CDR3 region has 13 residues. The CDR3 reads CASSPLRTDTQYF. CDR3 DNA: TGTGCCAGCAGCCCTCTCAGGACAGATACGCAGTATTTT.

The chain is built from TRBV6-1 and TRBJ1-5, with D hard to call. The CDR3 has 21 residues. Germline CDR1 MNHNS, CDR2 SASEGT. V lost 0 bases and J lost 0, with 24 bases in between. CDR3 bases: TGTGCCAGCAGTGAAGCGCTATGGGTCAGGAATTCCCCTTATAGCAATCAGCCCCAGCATTTT. As protein: CASSEALWVRNSPYSNQPQHF.

Comments on this clonotype: Germline and junction disagree at one end, which may indicate a read error. The CDR3, as DNA: TGTGCCAGCAGCCGGACTAGCGGGAGGACCTACAATGAGCAGTCCTTC. It encodes CASSRTSGRTYNEQSF. V and J are TRBV7-3 and TRBJ2-1, with 14 nucleotides matching TRBD2. CDR3 size: 16 residues. The germline CDR1 and CDR2 sequences are SGHTA and FQGTGA.

The chain links TRBV7-9 to TRBJ1-5; the D is unclear. CDR3 length equals 14 residues. Trimming cost V 1 base and J 7 bases, with 11 bases left between them. The germline gives CDR1 SEHNR, CDR2 FQNEAQ (reference sequence). The CDR3 region is CASSLGVGGQPQHF. The CDR3 nucleotides read TGTGCCAGCAGCTTAGGAGTGGGTGGGCAGCCCCAGCATTTT. Full variable domain (rest looked up from reference TRBV7-9 and TRBJ1-5): DTGVSQNPRHKITKRGQNVTFRCDPISEHNRLYWYRQTLGQGPEFLTYFQNEAQLEKSRLLSDRFSAERPKGSFSTLEIQRTEQGDSAMYLCASSLGVGGQPQHFGDGTRLSIL.

The chain combines TRBV20-1 with TRBJ1-2; D is unresolved. Looked up from germline, CDR1 is DFQATT and CDR2 is SNEGSKA (reference sequence). The V and J ends lost 1 base and 4 bases respectively, with 7 bases between them. This CDR3 is 12 amino acids long. The CDR3 DNA reads TGCAGTGCTAGAGGGCGGAGCTATGGCTACACCTTC. Residues: CSARGRSYGYTF.

This clonotype was counted many times. The chain has TRBV6-2 or TRBV6-3 and TRBJ2-5, with 8 bases identical to TRBD2. Germline loops: CDR1 MNHEY, CDR2 SVGEGT. The CDR3 has 15 residues. V was pared by 8 bases and J by 5 bases, with 13 bases of the junction left unmatched. CDR3 sequence: CASLAPLAEGETQYF. The CDR3 bases are TGTGCCAGCCTTGCTCCACTAGCGGAAGGGGAGACCCAGTACTTC.

This clonotype was observed at least ten times. The chain links TRBV2 to TRBJ1-1, with TRBD1 as a possible D gene (6 bases). Germline values: CDR1 SNHLY, CDR2 FYNNEI. Trimming pared 10 bases from V and 0 bases from J, leaving 15 bases between. The CDR3 length is 14 residues. CDR3 in amino acids: CAIVGGAMNTEAFF. For the CDR3, the DNA is TGTGCCATCGTTGGGGGGGCCATGAACACTGAAGCTTTCTTT.

The genes are TRBV9 and TRBJ2-1; TRBD2 aligns across 9 bases. V was pared by 6 bases and J by 4 bases, with 14 bases of the junction left unmatched. Germline V gene data show CDR1 as SGDLS and CDR2 as YYNGEE. The CDR3 loop spans 17 amino acids. As DNA, the CDR3 is TGTGCCAGCACTCAGGGGGGGGGTAGCGGGGGATACAATGAGCAGTTCTTC. The encoded protein is CASTQGGGSGGYNEQFF.

The chain has TRBV5-1 and TRBJ2-5; 9 nucleotides agree with TRBD2. This CDR3 has 16 amino acids. J was trimmed by 1 base and V by 0 bases; bases with no gene match: 4. CDR1 is SGHRS and CDR2 is YFSETQ in the germline V gene. The CDR3 reads CASSLVAGATQETQYF. CDR3 nucleotides: TGCGCCAGCAGCTTGGTAGCGGGAGCTACCCAAGAGACCCAGTACTTC.

For this clonotype: A much larger clone lies a single base off, so this may be a read error. The V gene is TRBV18, the J gene TRBJ2-1; TRBD2 aligns across 11 bases. Germline V CDR1 and CDR2: KGHSH, LQKENI. This CDR3 spans 15 amino acids. Unmatched junction bases numbered 8, after V lost 5 bases and J lost 8 bases. The CDR3 DNA is TGTGCCAGCTCATCTGGACTAGCGGGCTCCGATGAGCAGTTCTTC. Residues: CASSSGLAGSDEQFF.

This clonotype was seen a few times. J is TRBJ2-1 and V is TRBV4-2; 8 positions agree with TRBD1. V shed 4 bases, J shed 7 bases, and the junction held 9 bases outside the gene matches. Germline CDR1 and CDR2: LGHNA and YNFKEQ. The CDR3 is 15 residues long. CDR3 region: CASSPGQGGVNEQFF. CDR3 in DNA: TGTGCCAGCAGCCCCGGACAGGGTGGGGTAAATGAGCAGTTCTTC.

This chain connects TRBV13 to TRBJ2-5, with TRBD2 as a possible D gene (5 bases). Per germline, CDR1 PRHDT and CDR2 FYEKMQ (reference sequence). V lost 5 bases and J lost 2, with 15 bases in between. The CDR3 spans 15 residues. The CDR3 sequence is CASSPPQRGQETQYF. The CDR3 region has the DNA TGTGCCAGCAGCCCCCCGCAGCGAGGGCAAGAGACCCAGTACTTC.

This clonotype was detected ten times or more. The J gene is TRBJ2-7, the V gene TRBV20-1; D gene ambiguous. The CDR3 has 13 residues. CDR1 and CDR2 from the germline V gene are DFQATT and SNEGSKA (reference sequence). V lost 6 bases, J lost 3 bases, and 15 bases lay in between. The CDR3 sequence: CSARPAWVYEQYF. The DNA for the CDR3 is TGCAGTGCCCGCCCAGCTTGGGTCTACGAGCAGTACTTC.